This entry lists 5 T cell receptor beta chains sequenced from one sample in a study of blood T cell repertoires in COVID-19. Clones were read by immunoSEQ multiplex PCR, and TCRdb kept only the in-frame ones, dropping some. Of 110,000 to 150,000 clones in the sample, 90% were seen once. Material for sequencing was peripheral blood. These TCRs come from a woman of 80 years or more with acute or convalescent COVID-19.

V is TRBV4-1 and J is TRBJ1-2, with a possible D match to TRBD1 (5 bases). The CDR3 totals 19 residues. With 0 bases removed from V and 2 bases from J, the gap between germline ends came to 22 bases. CDR1 and CDR2 from the germline V gene are MGHRA and YSYEKL. The CDR3 coding sequence is TGCGCCAGCAGCCAAGAGTTTAGGCGCCAGGGCCTTCTAAACTATGGCTACACCTTC. Protein: CASSQEFRRQGLLNYGYTF.

J is TRBJ1-1 and V is TRBV7-9, with 11 bases that match TRBD1. Per the germline V gene, CDR1 is SEHNR and CDR2 is FQNEAQ (reference sequence). The CDR3 extends over 16 amino acids. V lost 5 bases and J lost 4; bases outside the gene matches: 9. DNA for the CDR3: TGTGCCAGCAGCGACATGGACAGGGGGCCAGGCACTGAAGCTTTCTTT. Protein sequence: CASSDMDRGPGTEAFF.

This clone was seen more than once but under ten times. J is TRBJ1-6 and V is TRBV2; no firm D call. The CDR3 extends over 12 amino acids. Looked up from germline, CDR1 is SNHLY and CDR2 is FYNNEI. The V end was cut by 5 bases, the J end by 10 bases, with 9 bases between. In nucleotides, the CDR3 is TGTGCCAGCAGTTTAAGAGGGTCACCCCTCCACTTT. Its protein is CASSLRGSPLHF.

The chain is built from TRBV9 and TRBJ1-4; a possible D gene is TRBD1 (5 bases). The CDR3 has 15 amino acids. In germline, CDR1 is SGDLS, CDR2 YYNGEE. Trimming pared 0 bases from V and 0 bases from J, leaving 6 bases between. The CDR3 coding sequence is TGTGCCAGCAGCGTAGAAGGGGCAACTAATGAAAAACTGTTTTTT. The encoded protein is CASSVEGATNEKLFF.

The chain uses TRBV6-1 and TRBJ2-4, with D tentatively TRBD2 (6 bases). The V gene lost 3 bases and the J gene lost 0 bases, with 12 bases spanning the gap. Germline V lookup: CDR1 MNHNS, CDR2 SASEGT. There are 16 residues in the CDR3. The CDR3: CASSDRAGRAKNIQYF. The CDR3 DNA follows: TGTGCCAGCAGTGATAGGGCGGGGAGAGCCAAAAACATTCAGTACTTC.